One T cell receptor (beta chain) is described in this entry. Antigen specificity is unknown. This record comes from a study of long-term antiretroviral therapy in people with HIV. Findings of the study overall: Transplant-donor-level diversity was not reached after ART, though diversity increased.

For each donor, at least one pre-ART and at least two post-ART PBMC samples were available. They ran version v3.0 of the immunoSEQ assay at survey level. TCRdb's copy holds only in-frame clones and misses some; the assay was immunoSEQ multiplex PCR. The sample yields about 33,000 clones, about 74% seen once. This CDR3 is 15 amino acids long. Germline CDR1 reads SEHNR; CDR2 reads FQNEAQ (reference sequence). V gave up 1 base and J gave up 1 base, with 8 bases separating them. The chain employs TRBV7-9 and TRBJ1-3; maybe TRBD1 (5 bases). The sequencing here drew on unsorted PBMCs, taken 2 years after starting antiretroviral therapy. The origin of this receptor is a woman aged 45-59 years with HIV. CDR3 in amino acids: CASSLERGSGNTIYF. The CDR3 nucleotides read TGTGCCAGCAGCTTAGAGAGGGGATCTGGAAACACCATATATTTT.